The clone carrying this TCR beta chain came up a few times. The data belong to a study of CD4 and CD8 cells across lung adenocarcinoma regions. TCRdb called the PCR reads again in MiXCR, with one record for every CDR3 protein. The table has around 11,000 distinct CDR3 sequences, around half seen once. Samples came from patients with localized non-small cell lung adenocarcinoma. CDR1 and CDR2 from the germline V gene are LGHNT and FRNRAP. The CDR3 runs to 14 residues. Trimming cost V 5 bases and J 6 bases, with 15 bases left between them. This TCR was recovered from a male donor with lung adenocarcinoma. The CD4 and CD8 labels of this study may be unreliable. Sequencing was done on a sample of CD4+ T cells from the center of a lung tumor. The J gene is TRBJ2-3, the V gene TRBV12-5, with D possibly matching TRBD2 (6 bases). The CDR3: CASGTGLSGDTQYF. Written as DNA, the CDR3 is TGTGCTAGTGGTACTGGACTAAGCGGGGATACGCAGTATTTT.